This T cell receptor beta chain was profiled in a study of T cell repertoires in cytomegalovirus infection. As for the study in general: Matching HLA type and CMV infection were both indicated by public TCR beta signatures.

Study outcomes and limitations: Summed public TCR beta family frequency identified CMV carriers bearing the relevant HLA.

About this clonotype: Antigen: not known.

TCRdb ran MiXCR on the reads and lists one entry per CDR3 protein. Of roughly 230,000 distinct CDR3 sequences listed, 17% are singletons. Trimming shortened V by 5 bases and J by 0 bases, and 12 bases separated the two germline ends. This CDR3 is built from 15 residues. The clonotype comes from a human donor in good health (CMV status not recorded). Some clones in this sample may be carry-over from other donors' samples. This sequence joins TRBV12-3 or TRBV12-4 and TRBJ2-3; possible D gene TRBD2, 6 bases. Sample: CD8+ T cells from PBMCs. This CDR3 is CASSAPSVSTDTQYF. The CDR3 region has the DNA TGTGCCAGCAGTGCCCCTAGCGTAAGCACAGATACGCAGTATTTT.